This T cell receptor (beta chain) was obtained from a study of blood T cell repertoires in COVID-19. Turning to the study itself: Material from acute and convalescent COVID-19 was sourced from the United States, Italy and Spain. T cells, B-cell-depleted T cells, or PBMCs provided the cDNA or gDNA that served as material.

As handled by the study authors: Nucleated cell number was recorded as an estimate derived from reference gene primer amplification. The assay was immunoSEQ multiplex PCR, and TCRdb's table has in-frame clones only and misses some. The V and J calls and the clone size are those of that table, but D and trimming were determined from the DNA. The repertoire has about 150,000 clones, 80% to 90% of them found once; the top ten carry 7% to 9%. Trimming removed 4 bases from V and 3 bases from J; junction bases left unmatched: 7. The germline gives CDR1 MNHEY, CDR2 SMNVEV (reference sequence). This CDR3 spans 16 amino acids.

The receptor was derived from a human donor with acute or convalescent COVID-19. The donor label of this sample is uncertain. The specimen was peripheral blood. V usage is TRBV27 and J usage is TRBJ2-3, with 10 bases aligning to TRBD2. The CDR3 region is CASSSFGLAATDTQYF. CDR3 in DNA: TGTGCCAGCAGTTCTTTCGGACTAGCGGCGACAGATACGCAGTATTTT.